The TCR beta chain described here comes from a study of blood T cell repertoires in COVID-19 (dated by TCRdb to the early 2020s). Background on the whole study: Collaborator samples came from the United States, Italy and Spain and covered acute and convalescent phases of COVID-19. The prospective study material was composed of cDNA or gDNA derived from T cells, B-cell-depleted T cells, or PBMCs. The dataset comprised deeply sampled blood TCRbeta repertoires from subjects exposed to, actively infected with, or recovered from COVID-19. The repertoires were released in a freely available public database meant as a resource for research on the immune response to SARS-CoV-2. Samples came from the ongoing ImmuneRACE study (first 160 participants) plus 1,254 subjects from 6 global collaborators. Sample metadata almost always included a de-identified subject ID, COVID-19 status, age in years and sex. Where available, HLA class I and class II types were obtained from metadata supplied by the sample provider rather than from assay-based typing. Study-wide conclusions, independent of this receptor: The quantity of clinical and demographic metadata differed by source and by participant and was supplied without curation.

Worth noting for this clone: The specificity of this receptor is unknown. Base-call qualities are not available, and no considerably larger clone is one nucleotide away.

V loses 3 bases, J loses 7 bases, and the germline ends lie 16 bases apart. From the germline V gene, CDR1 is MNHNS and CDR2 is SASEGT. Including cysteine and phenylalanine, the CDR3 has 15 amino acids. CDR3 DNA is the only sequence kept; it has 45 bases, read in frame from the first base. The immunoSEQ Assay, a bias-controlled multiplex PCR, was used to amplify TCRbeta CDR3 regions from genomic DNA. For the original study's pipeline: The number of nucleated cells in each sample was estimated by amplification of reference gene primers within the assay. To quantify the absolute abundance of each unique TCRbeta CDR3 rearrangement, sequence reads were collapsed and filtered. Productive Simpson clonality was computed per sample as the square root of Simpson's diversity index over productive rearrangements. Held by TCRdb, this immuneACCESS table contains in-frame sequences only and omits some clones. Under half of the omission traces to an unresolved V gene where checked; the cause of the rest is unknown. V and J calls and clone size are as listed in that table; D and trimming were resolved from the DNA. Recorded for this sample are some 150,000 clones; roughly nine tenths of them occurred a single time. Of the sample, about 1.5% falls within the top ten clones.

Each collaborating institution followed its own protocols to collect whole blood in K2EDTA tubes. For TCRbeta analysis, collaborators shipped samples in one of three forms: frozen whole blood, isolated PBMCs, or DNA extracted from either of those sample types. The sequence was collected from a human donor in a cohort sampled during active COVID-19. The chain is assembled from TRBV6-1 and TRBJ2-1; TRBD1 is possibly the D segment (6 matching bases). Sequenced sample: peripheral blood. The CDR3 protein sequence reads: CASSEVAAGANEQFF. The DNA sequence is TGTGCCAGCAGTGAGGTCGCGGCAGGGGCGAATGAGCAGTTCTTC.